This record concerns one T cell receptor (beta chain) sequence. Its antigen remains unknown. Germline V gives CDR1 KGHSH, CDR2 LQKENI. This CDR3 comprises 12 residues. V was clipped by 2 bases and J by 5 bases, with 5 bases between them. PCR involved 60 Vbeta and 13 Jbeta primers. Sequencing was performed with immunoSEQ multiplex PCR; in TCRdb, only in-frame clones are kept and a portion is missing. The sample has around 110,000 clones; around 80% are singletons. The data derive from a study of cytomegalovirus exposure and HLA in healthy donors. General observations from the study: TCR beta sequences reportedly predicted most subjects' HLA-A and HLA-B alleles accurately. In a later analysis, a missense DCLRE1C variant was linked to TCR beta V- and J-gene trimming. Several V segments, TRBV6-2 and TRBV6-3 among them, could not be told apart and were dropped.

Though probably carrying unrecorded immune exposures, donors were nominally healthy at sampling. The V and J genes are TRBV18 and TRBJ2-3; unclear D gene. Sequences were obtained from PBMCs. The clonotype was recovered from a man younger than 45 in good health and CMV-seropositive. Written as DNA, the CDR3 is TGTGCCAGCTCACCAGGCTTAGATACGCAGTATTTT. Amino acid sequence: CASSPGLDTQYF.